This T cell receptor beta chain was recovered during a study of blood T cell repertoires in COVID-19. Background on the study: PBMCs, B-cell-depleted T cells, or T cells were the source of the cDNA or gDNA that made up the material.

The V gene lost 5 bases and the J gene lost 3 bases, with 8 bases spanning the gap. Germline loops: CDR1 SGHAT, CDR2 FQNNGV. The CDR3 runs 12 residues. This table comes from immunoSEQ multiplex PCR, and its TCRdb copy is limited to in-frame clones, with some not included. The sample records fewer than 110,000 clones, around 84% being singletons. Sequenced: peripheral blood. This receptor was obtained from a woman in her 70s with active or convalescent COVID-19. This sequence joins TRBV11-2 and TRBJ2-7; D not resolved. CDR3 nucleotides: TGTGCCAGCAGCCCCAACAGCTACGAGCAGTACTTC. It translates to CASSPNSYEQYF.